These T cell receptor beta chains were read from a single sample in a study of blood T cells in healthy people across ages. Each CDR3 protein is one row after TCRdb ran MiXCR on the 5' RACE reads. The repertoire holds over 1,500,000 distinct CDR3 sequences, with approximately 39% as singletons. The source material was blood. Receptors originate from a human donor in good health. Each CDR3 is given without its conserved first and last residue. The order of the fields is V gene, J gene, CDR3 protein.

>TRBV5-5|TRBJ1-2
ASSFQYTIPNYGYT
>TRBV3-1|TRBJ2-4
ASSQEVRRSAKNIQY
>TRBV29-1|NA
SVERGDTYEQY
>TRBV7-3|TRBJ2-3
ASSLRVLASGNTDTQY
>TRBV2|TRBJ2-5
ASSEPTGTRSRTIKGTQY
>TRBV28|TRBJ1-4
ASYGQINEKLF
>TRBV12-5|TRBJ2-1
ASGASRDSGSYNEQF
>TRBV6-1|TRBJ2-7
ATLPITGSSSSYEQY
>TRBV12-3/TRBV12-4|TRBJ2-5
ATSEGTNQETQY
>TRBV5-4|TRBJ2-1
ASSLGLAGEYEQF
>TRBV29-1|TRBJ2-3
SVVSRSTDTQY
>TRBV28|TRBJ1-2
ATTGTFYGYT
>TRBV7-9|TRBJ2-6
ASSPVGPGANVLT
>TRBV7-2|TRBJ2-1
ASSSLTGGYNEQF
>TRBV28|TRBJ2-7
ASSPILSLYEQY
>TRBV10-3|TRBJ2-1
ANAGGTPYNEQF
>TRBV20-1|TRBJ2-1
SAPGTTIDEQF
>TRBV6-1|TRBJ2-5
ASNDPGLAGERQETQY
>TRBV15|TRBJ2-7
ATSSSGGYEQY
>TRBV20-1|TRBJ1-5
SARTGNLNQPQH
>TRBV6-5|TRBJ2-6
ASSRQYSGANVLT
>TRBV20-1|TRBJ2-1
SARDRARGRNEQF
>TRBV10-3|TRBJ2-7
AITRTGEAYEQY
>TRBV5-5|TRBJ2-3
ASSGSLGTGPTDTQY
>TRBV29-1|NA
SVHGRYSYEQY
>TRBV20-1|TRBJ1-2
SAFTGGRGYT
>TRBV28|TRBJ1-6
ASRPQGRDSPLH
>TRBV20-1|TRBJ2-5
SATLGWVGETQY
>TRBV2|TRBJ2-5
ASIEGLIPETQY
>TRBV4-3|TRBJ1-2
ASSQVTGDGYT
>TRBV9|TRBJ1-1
ASSVAIRGNTEAF
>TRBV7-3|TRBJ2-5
ASSSTGGLAGQETQY
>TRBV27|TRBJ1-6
ASSYRTGIYSPLH
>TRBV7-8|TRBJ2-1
ASSSSQGQTDYNEQF
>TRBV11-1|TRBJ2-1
ASSTRDNFRNEQF
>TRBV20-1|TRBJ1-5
SARDGAALSNQPQH
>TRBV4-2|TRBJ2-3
ASSQEDSTSGSTDTQY
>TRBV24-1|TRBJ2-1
ATSDLWNEQF
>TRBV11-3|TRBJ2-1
ASSSQGSVYEQF
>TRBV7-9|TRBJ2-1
ASSPRGGYSYNEQF
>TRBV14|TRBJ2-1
ASSQGTVEQF
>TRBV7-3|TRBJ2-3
VSSLGTGRTDTQY
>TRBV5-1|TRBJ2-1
ASSYALGVNEQF